This T cell receptor (beta chain) originates from a study of long-term antiretroviral therapy in people with HIV. Version v3.0 of the immunoSEQ assay ran at survey level. Repertoires were generated with immunoSEQ multiplex PCR, while TCRdb's copy carries only in-frame clones and drops some. The sample yields 30,000 to 40,000 clones, approximately 94% seen once. This CDR3 is 14 amino acids long. V was cut by 2 bases and J by 5 bases, with 12 bases left in between. Germline V CDR1 and CDR2: GTSNPN, SVGIG (reference sequence). Overall study results and limits: The data indicate that diversity increased after ART but remained below transplant donor controls.

Comment on this clone: The antigen is undetermined.

At minimum, one pre-ART and two post-ART PBMC samples were obtained from each donor. The clonotype was recovered from a woman in her fifties or sixties with HIV. The chain recombines TRBV30 with TRBJ1-4; unclear D gene. This sample comprised unsorted PBMCs, obtained 4.1 years after starting antiretroviral therapy. The CDR3 region is CAWSSGGWNEKLFF. CDR3 bases: TGTGCCTGGAGTTCGGGAGGATGGAATGAAAAACTGTTTTTT.